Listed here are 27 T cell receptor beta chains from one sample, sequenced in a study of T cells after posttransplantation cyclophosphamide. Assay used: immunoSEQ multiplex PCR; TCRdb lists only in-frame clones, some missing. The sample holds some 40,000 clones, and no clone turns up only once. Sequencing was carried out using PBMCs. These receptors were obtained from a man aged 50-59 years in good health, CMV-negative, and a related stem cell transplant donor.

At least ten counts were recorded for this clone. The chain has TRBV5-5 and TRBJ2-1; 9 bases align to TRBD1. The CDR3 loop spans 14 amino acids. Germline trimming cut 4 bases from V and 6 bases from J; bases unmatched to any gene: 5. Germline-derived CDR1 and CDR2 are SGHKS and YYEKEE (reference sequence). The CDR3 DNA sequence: TGTGCCAGCAGCGCCGGGACAGGGTTCAATGAGCAGTTCTTC. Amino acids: CASSAGTGFNEQFF.

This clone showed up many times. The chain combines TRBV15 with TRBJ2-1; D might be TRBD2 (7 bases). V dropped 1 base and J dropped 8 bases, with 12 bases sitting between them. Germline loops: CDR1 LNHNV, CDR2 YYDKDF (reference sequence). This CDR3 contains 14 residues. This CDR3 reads CATSRGGGPDEQFF. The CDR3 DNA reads TGTGCCACCAGCAGAGGGGGGGGGCCAGATGAGCAGTTCTTC.

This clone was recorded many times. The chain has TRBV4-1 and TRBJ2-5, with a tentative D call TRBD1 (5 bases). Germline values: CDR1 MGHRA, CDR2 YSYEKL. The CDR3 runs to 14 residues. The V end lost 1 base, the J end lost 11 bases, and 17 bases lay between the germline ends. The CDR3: CASSQAVGAVSQYF. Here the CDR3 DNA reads TGCGCCAGCAGCCAAGCGGTAGGGGCCGTTTCTCAGTACTTC.

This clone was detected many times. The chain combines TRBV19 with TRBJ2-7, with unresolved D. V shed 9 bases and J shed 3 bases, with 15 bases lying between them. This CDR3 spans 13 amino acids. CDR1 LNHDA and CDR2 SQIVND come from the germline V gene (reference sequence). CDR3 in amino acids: CASRVPRSYEQYF. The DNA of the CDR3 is TGTGCCAGCCGGGTACCAAGAAGCTACGAGCAGTACTTC.

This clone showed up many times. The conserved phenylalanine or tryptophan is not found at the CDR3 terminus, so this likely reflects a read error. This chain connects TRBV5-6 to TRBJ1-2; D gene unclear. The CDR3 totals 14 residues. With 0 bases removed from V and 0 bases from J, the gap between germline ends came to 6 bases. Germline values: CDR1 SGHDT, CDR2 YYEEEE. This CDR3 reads CASSLGRSNYGYTL. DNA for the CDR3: TGTGCCAGCAGCTTGGGCAGATCTAACTATGGCTACACCCTC.

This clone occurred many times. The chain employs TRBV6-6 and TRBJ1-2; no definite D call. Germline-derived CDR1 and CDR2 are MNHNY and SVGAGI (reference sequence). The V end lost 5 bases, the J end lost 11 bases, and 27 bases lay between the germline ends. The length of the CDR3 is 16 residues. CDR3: CASSTNVGTDRLLYTF. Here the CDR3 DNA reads TGTGCCAGCAGTACAAACGTGGGTACAGACCGTTTACTTTACACCTTC.

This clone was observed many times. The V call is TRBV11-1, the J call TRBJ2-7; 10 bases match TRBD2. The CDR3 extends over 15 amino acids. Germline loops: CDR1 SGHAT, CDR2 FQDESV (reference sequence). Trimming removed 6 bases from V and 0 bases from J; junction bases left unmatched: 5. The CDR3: CASSPLAGASYEQYF. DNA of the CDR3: TGTGCCAGCAGTCCGCTAGCGGGGGCCTCCTACGAGCAGTACTTC.

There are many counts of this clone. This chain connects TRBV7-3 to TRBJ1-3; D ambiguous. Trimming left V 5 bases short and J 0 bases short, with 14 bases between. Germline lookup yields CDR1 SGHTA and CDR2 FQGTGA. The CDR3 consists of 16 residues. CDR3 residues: CASSAQQPDSGNTIYF. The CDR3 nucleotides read TGTGCCAGCAGCGCCCAACAGCCCGACTCTGGAAACACCATATATTTT.

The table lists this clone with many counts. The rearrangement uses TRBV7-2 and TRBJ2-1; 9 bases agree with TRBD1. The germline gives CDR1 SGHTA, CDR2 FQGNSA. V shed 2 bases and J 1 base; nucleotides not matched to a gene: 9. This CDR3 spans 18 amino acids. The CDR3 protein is CASSLHGTGQRSYNEQFF. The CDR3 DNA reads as TGTGCCAGCAGCTTACACGGGACAGGGCAAAGGTCCTACAATGAGCAGTTCTTC.

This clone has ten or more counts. The CDR3 reads CASSAPRQGAVEAFF. The CDR3 DNA reads TGTGCCAGCAGTGCTCCGAGACAGGGGGCAGTGGAAGCTTTCTTT. The chain employs TRBV6-5 and TRBJ1-1; TRBD1 aligns across 10 bases. The CDR3 covers 15 residues. V trimming: 5 bases; J trimming: 8 bases; junction bases outside the gene matches: 11. Germline CDR1 reads MNHEY; CDR2 reads SVGAGI.

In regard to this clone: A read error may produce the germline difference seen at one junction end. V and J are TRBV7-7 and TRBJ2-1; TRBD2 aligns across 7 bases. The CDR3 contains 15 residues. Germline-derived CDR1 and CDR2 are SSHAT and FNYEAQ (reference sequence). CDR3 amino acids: CASSDNSGSGDEQFF. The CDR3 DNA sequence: TGTGCTAGCAGCGACAACAGTGGGAGCGGGGATGAGCAGTTCTTC.

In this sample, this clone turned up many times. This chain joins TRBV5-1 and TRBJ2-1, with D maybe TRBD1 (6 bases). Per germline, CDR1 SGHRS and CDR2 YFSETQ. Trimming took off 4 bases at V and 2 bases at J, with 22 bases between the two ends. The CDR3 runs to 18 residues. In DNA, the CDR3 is TGCGCCAGCAGCCTTAGGACAGTACTACTCCACACCTACAATGAGCAGTTCTTC. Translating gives CASSLRTVLLHTYNEQFF. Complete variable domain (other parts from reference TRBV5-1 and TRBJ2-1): KAGVTQTPRYLIKTRGQQVTLSCSPISGHRSVSWYQQTPGQGLQFLFEYFSETQRNKGNFPGRFSGRQFSNSRSEMNVSTLELGDSALYLCASSLRTVLLHTYNEQFFGPGTRLTVL.

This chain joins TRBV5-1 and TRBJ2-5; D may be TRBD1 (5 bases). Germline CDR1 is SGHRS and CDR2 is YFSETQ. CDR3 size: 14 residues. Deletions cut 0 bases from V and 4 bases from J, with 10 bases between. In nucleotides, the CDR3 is TGCGCCAGCAGCTTGGAACAGGCCCGAGAGACCCAGTACTTC. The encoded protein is CASSLEQARETQYF. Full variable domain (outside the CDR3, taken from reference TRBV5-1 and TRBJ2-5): KAGVTQTPRYLIKTRGQQVTLSCSPISGHRSVSWYQQTPGQGLQFLFEYFSETQRNKGNFPGRFSGRQFSNSRSEMNVSTLELGDSALYLCASSLEQARETQYFGPGTRLLVL.

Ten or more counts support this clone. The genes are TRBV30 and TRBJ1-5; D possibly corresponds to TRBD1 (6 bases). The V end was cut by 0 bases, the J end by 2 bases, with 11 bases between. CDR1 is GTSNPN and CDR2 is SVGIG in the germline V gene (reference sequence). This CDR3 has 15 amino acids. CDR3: CAWSVGAGGNQPQHF. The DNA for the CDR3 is TGTGCCTGGAGTGTTGGGGCAGGGGGCAATCAGCCCCAGCATTTT. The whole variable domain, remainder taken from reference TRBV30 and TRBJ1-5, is SQTIHQWPATLVQPVGSPLSLECTVEGTSNPNLYWYRQAAGRGLQLLFYSVGIGQISSEVPQNLSASRPQDRQFILSSKKLLLSDSGFYLCAWSVGAGGNQPQHFGDGTRLSIL.

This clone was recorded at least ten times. This chain's CDR3 is CASSLDPGLPAGYTF. CDR3 DNA: TGCGCCAGCAGCTTGGACCCGGGACTCCCTGCTGGCTACACCTTC. The chain recombines TRBV5-1 with TRBJ1-2, with D possibly TRBD1 on 5 matching bases. Germline V gene data show CDR1 as SGHRS and CDR2 as YFSETQ. This CDR3 spans 15 amino acids. The V gene lost 0 bases and the J gene lost 7 bases, with 16 bases spanning the gap.

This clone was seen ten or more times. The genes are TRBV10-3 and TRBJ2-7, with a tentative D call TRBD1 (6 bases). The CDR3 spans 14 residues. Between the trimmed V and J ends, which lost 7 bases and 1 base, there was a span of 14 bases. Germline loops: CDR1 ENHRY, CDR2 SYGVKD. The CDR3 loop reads CAIMAGASSYEQYF. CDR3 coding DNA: TGTGCCATCATGGCAGGGGCCTCGTCCTACGAGCAGTACTTC.

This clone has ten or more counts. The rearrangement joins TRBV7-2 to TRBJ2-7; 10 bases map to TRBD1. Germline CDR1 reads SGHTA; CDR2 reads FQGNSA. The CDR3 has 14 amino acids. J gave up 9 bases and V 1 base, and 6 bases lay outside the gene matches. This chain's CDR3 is CASSLDWDRGGQYF. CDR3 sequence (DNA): TGTGCCAGCAGCTTAGATTGGGACAGGGGCGGGCAGTACTTC.

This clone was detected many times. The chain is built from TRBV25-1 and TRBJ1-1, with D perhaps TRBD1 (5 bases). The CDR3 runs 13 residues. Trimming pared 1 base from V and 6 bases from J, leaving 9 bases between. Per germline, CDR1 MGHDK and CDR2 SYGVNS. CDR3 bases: TGTGCCAGCAGTGAATGGGGGACTTCTGAAGCTTTCTTT. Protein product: CASSEWGTSEAFF.

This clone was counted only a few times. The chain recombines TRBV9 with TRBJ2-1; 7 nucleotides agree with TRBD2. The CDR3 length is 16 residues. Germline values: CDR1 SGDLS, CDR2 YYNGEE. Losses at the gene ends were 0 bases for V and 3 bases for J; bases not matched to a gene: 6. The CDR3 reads CASSVVGGGYYNEQFF. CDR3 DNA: TGTGCCAGCAGCGTAGTTGGCGGGGGTTACTACAATGAGCAGTTCTTC.

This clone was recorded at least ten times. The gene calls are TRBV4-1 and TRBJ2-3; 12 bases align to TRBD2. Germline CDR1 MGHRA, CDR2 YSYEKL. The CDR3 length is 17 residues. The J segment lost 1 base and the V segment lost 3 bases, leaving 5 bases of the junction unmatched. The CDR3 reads CASSQGLAGPGTDTQYF. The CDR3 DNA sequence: TGCGCCAGCAGCCAGGGACTAGCGGGTCCCGGCACAGATACGCAGTATTTT.

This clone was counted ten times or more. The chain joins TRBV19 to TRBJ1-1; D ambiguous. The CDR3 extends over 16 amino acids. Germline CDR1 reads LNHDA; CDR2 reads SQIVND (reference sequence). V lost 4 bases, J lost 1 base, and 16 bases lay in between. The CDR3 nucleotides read TGTGCCAGTAGTACACTCCTTGCGGGCTCGAACACTGAAGCTTTCTTT. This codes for CASSTLLAGSNTEAFF. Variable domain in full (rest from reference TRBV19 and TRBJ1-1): DGGITQSPKYLFRKEGQNVTLSCEQNLNHDAMYWYRQDPGQGLRLIYYSQIVNDFQKGDIAEGYSVSREKKESFPLTVTSAQKNPTAFYLCASSTLLAGSNTEAFFGQGTRLTVV.

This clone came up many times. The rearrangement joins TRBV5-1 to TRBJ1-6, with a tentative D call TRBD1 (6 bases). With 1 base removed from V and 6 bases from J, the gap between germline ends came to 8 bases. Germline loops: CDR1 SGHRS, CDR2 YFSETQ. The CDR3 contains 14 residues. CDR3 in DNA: TGCGCCAGCAGCTTGACAGGGTTTAATTCACCCCTCCACTTT. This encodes CASSLTGFNSPLHF.

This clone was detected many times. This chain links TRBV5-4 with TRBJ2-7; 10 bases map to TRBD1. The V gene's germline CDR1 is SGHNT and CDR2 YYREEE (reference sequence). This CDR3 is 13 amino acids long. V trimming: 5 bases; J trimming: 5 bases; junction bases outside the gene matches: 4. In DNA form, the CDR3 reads TGTGCCAGCAGTCCAGGACAGGGGGACGAGCAGTACTTC. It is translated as CASSPGQGDEQYF.

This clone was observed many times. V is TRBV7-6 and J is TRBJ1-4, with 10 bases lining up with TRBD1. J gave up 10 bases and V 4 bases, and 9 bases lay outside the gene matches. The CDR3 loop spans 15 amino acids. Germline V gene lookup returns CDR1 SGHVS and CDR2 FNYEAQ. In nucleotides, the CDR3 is TGTGCCAGCAGCTCTCCCCGGGACAGGGGAGGAAAACTGTTTTTT. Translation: CASSSPRDRGGKLFF.

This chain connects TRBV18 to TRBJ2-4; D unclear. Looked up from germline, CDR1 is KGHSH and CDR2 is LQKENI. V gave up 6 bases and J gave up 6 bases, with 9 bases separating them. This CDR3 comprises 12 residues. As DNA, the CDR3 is TGTGCCAGCTCCCGTGGCTCAAACATTCAGTACTTC. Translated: CASSRGSNIQYF.

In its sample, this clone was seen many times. The CDR3 DNA is TGTGCCAGCAGTCGGGGGGCATTCTATGGCTACACCTTC. Protein sequence: CASSRGAFYGYTF. This chain uses TRBV6-5 with TRBJ1-2, with a possible D match to TRBD1 (6 bases). Trimming left V 5 bases short and J 4 bases short, with 11 bases between. CDR1 MNHEY and CDR2 SVGAGI come from the germline V gene. CDR3 length equals 13 residues.

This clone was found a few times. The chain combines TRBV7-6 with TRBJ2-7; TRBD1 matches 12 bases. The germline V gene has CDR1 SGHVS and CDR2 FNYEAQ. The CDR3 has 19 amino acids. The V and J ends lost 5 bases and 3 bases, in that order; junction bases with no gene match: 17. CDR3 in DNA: TGTGCCAGCAGCCCCCCTGGGGGACAGGGGGCGACCCTCTTCTACGAGCAGTACTTC. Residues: CASSPPGGQGATLFYEQYF.